The next 31 T cell receptor beta chains were all read from a single sample in a study of identical twins. TCRdb re-called the 5' RACE reads with MiXCR, one entry per CDR3 protein. Of around 290,000 distinct CDR3 sequences in the sample, roughly 9.7% were seen once. The data also belong to a second study, concerning yellow fever vaccine responses in identical twins.

Material for sequencing was CD8+ T cells sorted from blood. These receptors were taken from a young woman in good health.

This clonotype was observed a few times. The chain has TRBV27 and TRBJ2-3; D not resolved. The CDR3 runs 13 residues. Trimming took 4 bases from V and 1 from J, leaving 6 bases between them. CDR1 MNHEY and CDR2 SMNVEV come from the germline V gene (reference sequence). CDR3 residues: CASSWARTDTQYF. DNA of the CDR3: TGTGCCAGCAGTTGGGCCCGCACAGATACGCAGTATTTT.

This clonotype was seen a few times. The rearrangement links TRBV28 to TRBJ2-3; 8 bases match TRBD1. This CDR3 comprises 15 residues. With 2 bases clipped from V and 4 bases from J, the junction kept 5 bases outside the gene matches. The germline V gene has CDR1 MDHEN and CDR2 SYDVKM. This CDR3 reads CASSLGQGVADTQYF. As DNA, the CDR3 is TGTGCCAGCAGTTTAGGACAGGGAGTGGCAGATACGCAGTATTTT.

This clonotype has ten or more counts. This CDR3 reads CASSPRQGGYGYTF. Written as DNA, the CDR3 is TGTGCCAGCAGCCCCCGCCAGGGAGGCTATGGCTACACCTTC. The chain carries TRBV7-9 and TRBJ1-2; D might be TRBD1 (5 bases). V was trimmed by 5 bases and J by 4 bases, leaving 14 bases between them. The CDR3 has 14 amino acids. The germline V gene has CDR1 SEHNR and CDR2 FQNEAQ (reference sequence).

There are a few counts of this clonotype. The chain has TRBV30 and TRBJ2-3; D not resolved. The CDR3 consists of 13 residues. CDR1 is GTSNPN, CDR2 SVGIG, per germline (reference sequence). Trimming stripped 3 bases from V and 4 bases from J, with 11 bases between. CDR3 sequence: CAWRVDGADTQYF. CDR3 DNA sequence: TGTGCCTGGAGAGTTGATGGGGCAGATACGCAGTATTTT.

This clonotype was recorded at least ten times. V gene TRBV4-3 combines with J gene TRBJ2-5; no clear D gene. Trimming removed 0 bases from V and 5 bases from J, with 7 bases in between. CDR3 length: 13 residues. Germline-derived CDR1 and CDR2 are LGHNA and YSLEER. CDR3 nucleotide sequence: TGCGCCAGCAGCCAAGATCACCGGGAGACCCAGTACTTC. Translating gives CASSQDHRETQYF.

This clonotype was found many times. The rearrangement links TRBV29-1 to TRBJ2-3; no clear D. The CDR3 covers 14 residues. From germline, CDR1 is SQVTM and CDR2 ANQGSEA. The ends were cut back, 0 bases at V and 2 bases at J, with 9 bases in the middle. The CDR3 coding sequence is TGCAGCGTTGAAGACGGAAGATACACAGATACGCAGTATTTT. Residues: CSVEDGRYTDTQYF.

The chain uses TRBV5-6 and TRBJ2-7; TRBD1 or TRBD2 may be the D gene (6 bases each). Trimming removed 4 bases from V and 5 bases from J, with 19 bases in between. CDR3 size: 15 residues. Per germline, CDR1 SGHDT and CDR2 YYEEEE. CDR3 loop: CASSGSGARGNEQYF. The CDR3 DNA sequence: TGTGCCAGCAGCGGGTCGGGAGCCAGGGGTAACGAGCAGTACTTC.

This clonotype was seen a few times. The V and J genes are TRBV20-1 and TRBJ2-7; D gene ambiguous. This CDR3 region has 13 residues. From germline, CDR1 is DFQATT and CDR2 SNEGSKA (reference sequence). The ends were cut back, 0 bases at V and 0 bases at J, with 6 bases in the middle. This chain's CDR3 is CSARDPDSYEQYF. The CDR3 region has the DNA TGCAGTGCTAGAGATCCTGACTCCTACGAGCAGTACTTC.

This clonotype has a handful of counts. The rearrangement links TRBV11-2 to TRBJ2-5, with 7 bases lining up with TRBD1. CDR1 is SGHAT and CDR2 is FQNNGV in the germline V gene. The CDR3 runs 13 residues. The ends lost 7 bases at V and 9 bases at J; junction bases unmatched: 11. The CDR3 coding sequence is TGTGCCAGCATCGTGGATCCCCAGGGGGCCCAGTACTTC. Translation gives CASIVDPQGAQYF.

The chain combines TRBV20-1 with TRBJ2-7, with TRBD2 matching 8 bases. This CDR3 spans 13 amino acids. The junction had 6 bases not matched to a gene; V was cut back by 1 base and J by 7 bases. Looked up from germline, CDR1 is DFQATT and CDR2 is SNEGSKA (reference sequence). CDR3 sequence (DNA): TGCAGTGCTAGAGTTGCGGGGGGACTGGAGCAGTACTTC. It encodes CSARVAGGLEQYF.

The J gene is TRBJ2-3, the V gene TRBV15, with D possibly matching TRBD2 (5 bases). Germline CDR1 LNHNV, CDR2 YYDKDF (reference sequence). V lost 4 bases and J lost 4, with 15 bases in between. There are 15 residues in the CDR3. The CDR3 here is CATSNTGMMADTQYF. In DNA form, the CDR3 reads TGTGCCACCAGCAATACGGGGATGATGGCAGATACGCAGTATTTT.

In its sample, this clonotype was seen many times. This chain uses TRBV3-1 with TRBJ2-1, with D uncertain. The V gene lost 3 bases and the J gene lost 3 bases, with 6 bases spanning the gap. The CDR3 runs 13 residues. The germline V gene encodes CDR1 LGHDT and CDR2 YNNKEL (reference sequence). The CDR3 loop is CASSHESYNEQFF. For the CDR3, the DNA is TGTGCCAGCAGCCACGAGAGCTACAATGAGCAGTTCTTC.

This clonotype occurred a few times. The chain couples TRBV6-1 to TRBJ2-3; TRBD1 might be the D (5 bases). Germline CDR1 and CDR2: MNHNS and SASEGT. This CDR3 is built from 14 residues. The V and J ends lost 5 bases and 6 bases respectively, with 15 bases between them. The CDR3 sequence: CASSPDRNEDTQYF. The CDR3 DNA sequence: TGTGCCAGCAGTCCCGACAGAAATGAGGATACGCAGTATTTT.

V gene TRBV7-3 combines with J gene TRBJ2-6, with D unresolved. CDR1 and CDR2 (germline): SGHTA, FQGTGA. The V and J ends lost 10 bases and 0 bases respectively, with 7 bases between them. This CDR3 is built from 13 residues. CDR3 residues: CATRPSGANVLTF. The DNA for the CDR3 is TGTGCCACAAGGCCCTCTGGGGCCAACGTCCTGACTTTC.

This clonotype came up many times. V and J are TRBV4-3 and TRBJ2-1, with D possibly TRBD2 on 5 matching bases. V lost 2 bases to trimming and J lost 8 bases, with 22 bases between them. Germline CDR1 and CDR2: LGHNA and YSLEER. The CDR3 is made up of 17 amino acids. The CDR3 here is CASSQKSGLSPRDEQFF. Written as DNA, the CDR3 is TGCGCCAGCAGCCAAAAAAGCGGTCTATCCCCAAGGGATGAGCAGTTCTTC.

This clonotype has ten or more counts. V and J are TRBV27 and TRBJ2-2, with D perhaps matching TRBD2 (5 bases). This CDR3 is 14 amino acids long. V gave up 5 bases and J gave up 4 bases, with 11 bases separating them. The germline V gene has CDR1 MNHEY and CDR2 SMNVEV (reference sequence). The CDR3: CASSAGASTGELFF. The DNA for the CDR3 is TGTGCCAGCAGTGCGGGTGCGAGCACCGGGGAGCTGTTTTTT.

This clonotype showed up just a few times. The chain recombines TRBV7-6 with TRBJ2-1; D may be TRBD1 or TRBD2 (5 bases each). The length of the CDR3 is 13 residues. CDR1 and CDR2 (germline): SGHVS, FNYEAQ. V lost 8 bases to trimming and J lost 3 bases, with 11 bases between them. Here the CDR3 DNA reads TGTGCCAGCTCTGAGGGGATCTACAATGAGCAGTTCTTC. The encoded protein is CASSEGIYNEQFF.

This clonotype has just a few counts. V gene TRBV19 combines with J gene TRBJ2-7; 8 positions match TRBD1. The CDR3 consists of 15 residues. Trimming took 3 bases from V and 2 from J; bases not matched to a gene: 6. The germline V gene has CDR1 LNHDA and CDR2 SQIVND (reference sequence). This CDR3 is CASSMGRGLTYEQYF. For the CDR3, the DNA is TGTGCCAGTAGTATGGGCAGGGGGCTAACCTACGAGCAGTACTTC.

This clonotype was counted between two and nine times. The rearrangement links TRBV20-1 to TRBJ2-2, with TRBD2 matching over 9 bases. CDR1 DFQATT and CDR2 SNEGSKA come from the germline V gene (reference sequence). The CDR3 is 16 amino acids. The junction had 4 bases not matched to a gene; V was cut back by 0 bases and J by 2 bases. The CDR3 here is CSARERLAGNTGELFF. DNA of the CDR3: TGCAGTGCTAGAGAACGGCTAGCGGGAAACACCGGGGAGCTGTTTTTT.

This clonotype was detected ten times or more. The chain has TRBV29-1 and TRBJ2-1, with TRBD1 matching over 11 bases. This CDR3 is built from 12 residues. V lost 7 bases to trimming and J lost 6 bases; unmatched junction nucleotides: 2. CDR1 and CDR2 (germline): SQVTM, ANQGSEA. The CDR3 is CSGGTGGNEQFF. The CDR3 DNA follows: TGCAGCGGCGGGACAGGGGGCAATGAGCAGTTCTTC.

This chain connects TRBV7-9 to TRBJ2-5; the match to TRBD2 covers 9 bases. The CDR3 consists of 16 residues. Unmatched junction bases numbered 14, after V lost 7 bases and J lost 5 bases. Germline V gene lookup returns CDR1 SEHNR and CDR2 FQNEAQ (reference sequence). The CDR3 reads CASTYLLDSGSETQYF. For the CDR3, the DNA is TGTGCCAGCACCTACCTCTTGGATAGCGGGAGTGAGACCCAGTACTTC.

This clonotype was seen only a few times. The chain recombines TRBV7-9 with TRBJ2-6, with a tentative D call TRBD1 (6 bases). Trimming shortened V by 3 bases and J by 0 bases, and 9 bases separated the two germline ends. Germline V gives CDR1 SEHNR, CDR2 FQNEAQ (reference sequence). The CDR3 is made up of 16 amino acids. The CDR3 DNA follows: TGTGCCAGCAGCTTGGGGGCGCCCTCTGGGGCCAACGTCCTGACTTTC. As protein: CASSLGAPSGANVLTF. The full variable domain, its missing parts supplied by reference TRBV7-9 and TRBJ2-6, is DTGVSQNPRHKITKRGQNVTFRCDPISEHNRLYWYRQTLGQGPEFLTYFQNEAQLEKSRLLSDRFSAERPKGSFSTLEIQRTEQGDSAMYLCASSLGAPSGANVLTFGAGSRLTVL.

This clonotype was seen many times. The DNA for the CDR3 is TGCGCCAGCAGCCAAGAGTCCAGTTCCTACGAGCAGTACTTC. Amino acid sequence: CASSQESSSYEQYF. The V call is TRBV4-3, the J call TRBJ2-7; D uncertain. V was pared by 0 bases and J by 1 base, with 7 bases between. The CDR3 extends over 14 amino acids. CDR1 is LGHNA, CDR2 YSLEER, per germline.

The chain is built from TRBV10-1 and TRBJ1-3; tentatively, D is TRBD1 (6 bases). Trimming took off 7 bases at V and 0 bases at J, with 7 bases between the two ends. The germline V gene has CDR1 WNHNN and CDR2 SYGVQD (reference sequence). The CDR3 loop spans 13 amino acids. The CDR3 reads CASKGDSGNTIYF. In nucleotides, the CDR3 is TGCGCCAGCAAGGGGGACTCTGGAAACACCATATATTTT.

This chain connects TRBV15 to TRBJ2-1; D ambiguous. This CDR3 is 14 amino acids long. CDR1 LNHNV and CDR2 YYDKDF come from the germline V gene (reference sequence). Trimming stripped 5 bases from V and 5 bases from J, with 13 bases between. CDR3 sequence reads: CATSVARYNNEQFF. CDR3 in DNA: TGTGCCACCAGCGTAGCACGGTACAACAATGAGCAGTTCTTC. The whole variable domain, filled in from reference TRBV15 and TRBJ2-1, reads DAMVIQNPRYQVTQFGKPVTLSCSQTLNHNVMYWYQQKSSQAPKLLFHYYDKDFNNEADTPDNFQSRRPNTSFCFLDIRSPGLGDTAMYLCATSVARYNNEQFFGPGTRLTVL.

This clonotype has only a few counts. V and J are TRBV27 and TRBJ2-7; 8 bases line up with TRBD1. Germline V gives CDR1 MNHEY, CDR2 SMNVEV (reference sequence). This CDR3 has 14 amino acids. Unmatched junction bases numbered 4, after V lost 5 bases and J lost 1 base. The CDR3 DNA sequence: TGTGCCAGCAGTCGAGACAGGGGTTCCTACGAGCAGTACTTC. This translates into CASSRDRGSYEQYF.

V gene TRBV6-5 combines with J gene TRBJ2-6; D perhaps matches TRBD2 (6 bases). There are 15 residues in the CDR3. Germline lookup yields CDR1 MNHEY and CDR2 SVGAGI. With 5 bases removed from V and 2 bases from J, the gap between germline ends came to 10 bases. The CDR3 DNA sequence: TGTGCCAGCAGTCACACGGGGGCTGGGGCCAACGTCCTGACTTTC. Its protein is CASSHTGAGANVLTF.

This clonotype occurred a few times. This CDR3 reads CASGGTSEYNEQFF. The CDR3 DNA follows: TGTGCCAGCGGGGGGACTAGCGAGTACAATGAGCAGTTCTTC. The gene calls are TRBV6-4 and TRBJ2-1; 10 bases are a match to TRBD2. The CDR3 has 14 residues. Germline loops: CDR1 MRHNA, CDR2 SNTAGT. V dropped 8 bases and J dropped 4; count of bases not matched to a gene: 5.

This clonotype occurred a few times. The CDR3 protein is CASIPSPGGVGNEQFF. The CDR3 bases are TGTGCCAGCATCCCCTCCCCTGGCGGGGTGGGAAATGAGCAGTTCTTC. The chain is built from TRBV7-9 and TRBJ2-1; D is perhaps TRBD2 (6 bases). CDR1 is SEHNR, CDR2 FQNEAQ, per germline (reference sequence). With 7 bases removed from V and 7 bases from J, the gap between germline ends came to 23 bases. The CDR3 has 16 amino acids.

This clonotype was counted many times. The gene calls are TRBV24-1 and TRBJ1-5; a weak D match, TRBD1 (5 bases). The CDR3 is 16 amino acids. The V and J ends lost 4 bases and 2 bases respectively, with 14 bases between them. Germline V CDR1 and CDR2: KGHDR, SFDVKD. The CDR3 sequence: CATSDHFAGGNQPQHF. CDR3 DNA sequence: TGTGCCACCAGTGACCACTTTGCGGGGGGCAATCAGCCCCAGCATTTT.

This clonotype was observed a few times. The chain couples TRBV4-3 to TRBJ2-4; D might be TRBD1 (6 bases). Germline V gene lookup returns CDR1 LGHNA and CDR2 YSLEER. V lost 0 bases, J lost 5 bases, and 20 bases lay in between. This CDR3 spans 18 amino acids. In nucleotides, the CDR3 is TGCGCCAGCAGCCAAGAGAGGGGGATGGCTGCGCTAGAAAACATTCAGTACTTC. It codes for CASSQERGMAALENIQYF.